This T cell receptor beta chain was identified during a study of T cells expressing NK-cell markers. No DNA is given; TCRdb re-called the 5' RACE reads and lists each CDR3 protein once. Its listing shows 150,000 or so distinct CDR3 sequences. This receptor was identified in a woman aged 18-69 years in good health. Sequencing used blood T cells: a sorted CD56 or NKG2C T cell subset, CD4+ or CD8+ T cells, or bulk PBMC T cells (not recorded which).

Here the CDR3 reads CSVPGHGADTQYF. This chain joins TRBV29-1 and TRBJ2-3; the TCRdb D gene call, TRBD1, has no DNA to confirm it. The germline gives CDR1 SQVTM, CDR2 ANQGSEA. The CDR3 has 13 amino acids.